This TCR beta chain was sequenced for a study of T cell changes during pregnancy in multiple sclerosis. Sequencing used immunoSEQ multiplex PCR; TCRdb keeps in-frame clones, though not all of them. The sample records roughly 73,000 clones, 90% to 95% being singletons. The CDR3 sequence is 18 residues long. The V segment lost 0 bases and the J segment 2 bases; nucleotides outside the gene matches: 4. Germline V lookup: CDR1 SGDLS, CDR2 YYNGEE. The TCR comes from a female donor in good health, enrolled as a control in a pregnancy study. The V gene is TRBV9, the J gene TRBJ2-6; 11 positions agree with TRBD1. Here the sequenced sample was peripheral blood, taken in the second trimester of pregnancy. The chain's CDR3 is CASSVVGQGAAGANVLTF. The DNA for the CDR3 is TGTGCCAGCAGCGTAGTAGGACAGGGGGCAGCTGGGGCCAACGTCCTGACTTTC. Variable domain in full (rest from reference TRBV9 and TRBJ2-6): DSGVTQTPKHLITATGQRVTLRCSPRSGDLSVYWYQQSLDQGLQFLIQYYNGEERAKGNILERFSAQQFPDLHSELNLSSLELGDSALYFCASSVVGQGAAGANVLTFGAGSRLTVL.